These T cell receptor beta chains were read from a single sample in a study of T-cell memory formation after mild COVID-19. Via MiXCR, TCRdb re-called the 5' RACE reads, giving one row per CDR3 protein. The profile shows more than 10,000 distinct CDR3 sequences, roughly 15% of them singletons. The sample consisted of PBMCs or a T cell subset sorted from them (not recorded which). The receptors shown here come from a man between 18 and 29 years old who had mild COVID-19 (a few samples of this study predate the infection). Cell type and time point are not known. The CDR3 runs from the conserved cysteine through the conserved F or W. Each record gives: J gene, clone size, V gene, D gene, CDR3 DNA, CDR3 protein. The D gene is left open where the match is weak. Rows give clone size only sometimes, using once, few, many, or a class for an expanded clone.

J gene: TRBJ2-7; clone size: many; V gene: TRBV5-4; D gene: TRBD1; CDR3 DNA: TGTGCCAGCAGCTTGGGTGTCGGACAGGGGGCTCGGGAGCAGTACTTC; CDR3 protein: CASSLGVGQGAREQYF
J gene: TRBJ1-3; clone size: many; V gene: TRBV20-1; D gene: -; CDR3 DNA: TGCAGTGCCGTATGGGTGTCTGGAAACACCATATATTTT; CDR3 protein: CSAVWVSGNTIYF
J gene: TRBJ2-7; clone size: many; V gene: TRBV12-3/TRBV12-4; D gene: TRBD1; CDR3 DNA: TGTGCCAGCAGCACCGGGACAGGTTTTTACGAGCAGTACTTC; CDR3 protein: CASSTGTGFYEQYF
J gene: TRBJ2-1; clone size: many; V gene: TRBV20-1; D gene: -; CDR3 DNA: TGCAGTGCTAGCGGGCGGTCGAGTGAGCAGTTCTTC; CDR3 protein: CSASGRSSEQFF
J gene: TRBJ1-5; clone size: many; V gene: TRBV28; D gene: -; CDR3 DNA: TGTGCCAGCAGTTTATCAAAAGGGGACGCAGCCACGAGTCAGCCCCAGCATTTT; CDR3 protein: CASSLSKGDAATSQPQHF
J gene: TRBJ2-1; clone size: few; V gene: TRBV4-3; D gene: TRBD2; CDR3 DNA: TGCGCCAGCAGCCACATTAGGACTAGCGGGGGGGCTATGGATGAGCAGTTCTTC; CDR3 protein: CASSHIRTSGGAMDEQFF
J gene: TRBJ2-5; clone size: many; V gene: TRBV10-3; D gene: -; CDR3 DNA: TGTGCCATCAGTAAGACTAGTAATGCCCAGTACTTC; CDR3 protein: CAISKTSNAQYF
J gene: TRBJ2-5; clone size: many; V gene: TRBV10-2; D gene: TRBD2; CDR3 DNA: TGCGCCAGCAGCCGTGGACTAGCTGGGGAGACCCAGTACTTC; CDR3 protein: CASSRGLAGETQYF
J gene: TRBJ2-3; clone size: many; V gene: TRBV6-5; D gene: -; CDR3 DNA: TGTGCCAGCAGCCCCGGGACAGATACGCAGTATTTT; CDR3 protein: CASSPGTDTQYF
J gene: TRBJ2-3; clone size: many; V gene: TRBV7-9; D gene: TRBD1; CDR3 DNA: TGTGCCAGCAGCTTTGCAGGGGGCGGGGATACGCAGTATTTT; CDR3 protein: CASSFAGGGDTQYF
J gene: TRBJ2-1; clone size: -; V gene: TRBV6-5; D gene: -; CDR3 DNA: TGTGCCAGCAGTATCCGGGGGGCCCACAATGAGCAGTTCTTC; CDR3 protein: CASSIRGAHNEQFF
J gene: TRBJ2-5; clone size: -; V gene: TRBV28; D gene: -; CDR3 DNA: TGTGCCAGCAGCCCCACATCCCCGGGGGAGACCCAGTACTTC; CDR3 protein: CASSPTSPGETQYF
J gene: TRBJ1-5; clone size: many; V gene: TRBV20-1; D gene: TRBD1; CDR3 DNA: TGCAGTGCTAGAGAACTGGGACAGGGGATTTATAGCAATCAGCCCCAGCATTTT; CDR3 protein: CSARELGQGIYSNQPQHF
J gene: TRBJ2-5; clone size: many; V gene: TRBV4-1; D gene: -; CDR3 DNA: TGCGCCAGCAGCCAAGAGTGGGCTACCCAAGAGACCCAGTACTTC; CDR3 protein: CASSQEWATQETQYF
J gene: TRBJ2-3; clone size: few; V gene: TRBV29-1; D gene: -; CDR3 DNA: TGCAGCGTTGATCTCTCTTGGCAGAGCACAGATACGCAGTATTTT; CDR3 protein: CSVDLSWQSTDTQYF
J gene: TRBJ2-3; clone size: many; V gene: TRBV6-6; D gene: TRBD2; CDR3 DNA: TGTGCCAGCAGTTACTCCCCACTAGCGGGAGGTACGCAGTATTTT; CDR3 protein: CASSYSPLAGGTQYF
J gene: TRBJ2-5; clone size: -; V gene: TRBV5-1; D gene: TRBD2; CDR3 DNA: TGCGCCAGCAGCTCGGCTAGCGGGGTGGCGGAGACCCAGTACTTC; CDR3 protein: CASSSASGVAETQYF
J gene: TRBJ2-7; clone size: once; V gene: TRBV6-5; D gene: -; CDR3 DNA: TGTGCCAGCAGTTACCTGGCCGGGCCCGCCTACGAGCAGTACTTC; CDR3 protein: CASSYLAGPAYEQYF
J gene: TRBJ2-3; clone size: many; V gene: TRBV5-1; D gene: TRBD2; CDR3 DNA: TGCGCCAGCAGCTTGCGGGCTAGCGGGAGAAGCACAGATACGCAGTATTTT; CDR3 protein: CASSLRASGRSTDTQYF
J gene: TRBJ2-2; clone size: -; V gene: TRBV2; D gene: -; CDR3 DNA: TGTGCCAGCAGTGGTCCCCTTTGGGCGGCCCGAGTGGATGGGGAGCTGTTTTTT; CDR3 protein: CASSGPLWAARVDGELFF
J gene: TRBJ2-2; clone size: many; V gene: TRBV3-1; D gene: -; CDR3 DNA: TGTGCCAGCAGCCAAGATCAGGGGCTTGGGGAGCTGTTTTTT; CDR3 protein: CASSQDQGLGELFF
J gene: TRBJ2-3; clone size: many; V gene: TRBV10-1; D gene: -; CDR3 DNA: TGCGCCAGCAGTGAGTCGACGGGGACATCGCGAAATACGCAGTATTTT; CDR3 protein: CASSESTGTSRNTQYF
J gene: TRBJ1-2; clone size: -; V gene: TRBV2; D gene: TRBD1; CDR3 DNA: TGTGCCAGCAGTCAATACAGGGGACGCTATGGCTACACCTTC; CDR3 protein: CASSQYRGRYGYTF
J gene: TRBJ1-2; clone size: -; V gene: TRBV10-3; D gene: -; CDR3 DNA: TGTGCCATCAGTGAGTCGATCACGGGATTCGGCTACACCTTC; CDR3 protein: CAISESITGFGYTF
J gene: TRBJ2-1; clone size: -; V gene: TRBV12-3/TRBV12-4; D gene: TRBD1; CDR3 DNA: TGTGCCAGCAGTCGTCGGACAGGGGCCTACAATGAGCAGTTCTTC; CDR3 protein: CASSRRTGAYNEQFF
J gene: TRBJ2-5; clone size: few; V gene: TRBV11-2; D gene: -; CDR3 DNA: TGTGCCAGCAGCGTAACTCCCCTCCGCAACCGAGAGACCCAGTACTTC; CDR3 protein: CASSVTPLRNRETQYF
J gene: TRBJ1-2; clone size: few; V gene: TRBV12-3/TRBV12-4; D gene: -; CDR3 DNA: TGTGCCAGCAGTCCGCCCGGGGCGTACTATGGCTACACCTTC; CDR3 protein: CASSPPGAYYGYTF
J gene: TRBJ2-1; clone size: -; V gene: TRBV5-1; D gene: -; CDR3 DNA: TGCGCCAGCAGCTTGCCTCAGGCCGGCCCCACTGAGCAGTTCTTC; CDR3 protein: CASSLPQAGPTEQFF
J gene: TRBJ2-3; clone size: many; V gene: TRBV24-1; D gene: -; CDR3 DNA: TGTGCCACCAGTGATTTTCGACTGACGCAGTATTTT; CDR3 protein: CATSDFRLTQYF
J gene: TRBJ2-3; clone size: many; V gene: TRBV20-1; D gene: TRBD2; CDR3 DNA: TGCAGTGGATTAGCGGGGACAACAGATACGCAGTATTTT; CDR3 protein: CSGLAGTTDTQYF